The present T cell receptor beta chain was sequenced within a study of cytomegalovirus exposure and HLA in healthy donors. Primers for the PCR totalled 60 Vbeta and 13 Jbeta. Only in-frame clones appear in the TCRdb table, and some are missing; sequencing was by immunoSEQ multiplex PCR. Seen here are about 45,000 clones, approximately 72% observed once, and the top ten hold approximately 3.2%. Study-wide points: Clonal expansion, a later analysis showed, was greater in HLA-associated TCR beta chains than in equally common others. A likely sequencing artifact accounted for one observed cluster of highly shared sequence variants.

These donors counted as nominally healthy when sampled, but unrecorded immune exposures were likely. As to this clone: The antigen is undetermined.

This CDR3 has 14 residues. The sample was PBMCs. This chain connects TRBV1 to TRBJ1-2; the table's D call of TRBD1 was not tested on the DNA. TRBV1 is a recognized pseudogene. This TCR was sampled from a woman in her 30s in good health and CMV-seronegative. CDR3: CTSSHRARVYGYTF. The CDR3 coding sequence is TGCACCAGCAGCCACAGGGCTCGAGTCTATGGCTACACCTTC.